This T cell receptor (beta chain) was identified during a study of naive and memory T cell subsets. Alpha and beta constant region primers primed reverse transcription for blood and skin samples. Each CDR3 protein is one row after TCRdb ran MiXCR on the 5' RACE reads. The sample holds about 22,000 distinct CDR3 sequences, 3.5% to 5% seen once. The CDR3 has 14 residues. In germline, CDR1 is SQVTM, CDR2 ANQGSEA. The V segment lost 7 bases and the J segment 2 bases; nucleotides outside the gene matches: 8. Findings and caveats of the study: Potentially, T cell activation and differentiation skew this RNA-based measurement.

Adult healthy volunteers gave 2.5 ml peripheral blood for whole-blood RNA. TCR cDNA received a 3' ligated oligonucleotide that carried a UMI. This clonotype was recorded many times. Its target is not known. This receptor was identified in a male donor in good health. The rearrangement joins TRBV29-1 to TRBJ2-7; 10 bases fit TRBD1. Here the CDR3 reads CSGVTGGAPYEQYF. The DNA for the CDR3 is TGCAGCGGCGTGACAGGGGGCGCACCCTACGAGCAGTACTTC.